Shown below are 23 T cell receptor beta chains from a single sample sequenced in a study of blood T cell repertoires in COVID-19. Only in-frame clones appear in the TCRdb table, and some are missing; sequencing was by immunoSEQ multiplex PCR. The sample has around 260,000 clones; about 89% are singletons. Sequenced material: peripheral blood. The receptors were gathered from a woman aged 40 to 50 who had recovered from COVID-19.

This clone was counted between two and nine times. The chain is built from TRBV7-3 and TRBJ1-5; 7 bases agree with TRBD1. J lost 2 bases, V lost 5 bases, and 9 bases had no gene match. CDR1 SGHTA and CDR2 FQGTGA come from the germline V gene. This CDR3 has 16 amino acids. The CDR3 loop is CASSERRQGGNQPQHF. CDR3 sequence (DNA): TGTGCCAGCAGCGAAAGGAGGCAGGGGGGCAATCAGCCCCAGCATTTT.

In this sample, this clone turned up a few times. The CDR3 here is CASSLAWDREAFF. As DNA, the CDR3 is TGTGCCAGCAGTTTAGCTTGGGACAGGGAAGCTTTCTTT. The gene calls are TRBV12-3 or TRBV12-4 and TRBJ1-1; 8 bases map to TRBD1. V was pared by 0 bases and J by 8 bases, with 2 bases of the junction left unmatched. The CDR3 has 13 residues.

CDR3 DNA: TGTGCCAGCAGCTTAACACAGGGGAATGCTAATGAAAAACTGTTTTTT. Its translation: CASSLTQGNANEKLFF. This rearrangement joins TRBV7-9 to TRBJ1-4, with 7 bases that match TRBD1. Trimming cost V 2 bases and J 3 bases; bases outside gene matches: 6. Per germline, CDR1 SEHNR and CDR2 FQNEAQ (reference sequence). The CDR3 has 16 residues.

V gene TRBV24-1 combines with J gene TRBJ2-1, with D uncertain. The CDR3 totals 13 residues. Germline CDR1 KGHDR, CDR2 SFDVKD. V shed 7 bases and J shed 7 bases, with 13 bases lying between them. CDR3 loop: CATRDTLVNEQFF. CDR3 nucleotide sequence: TGTGCCACCAGAGATACTCTAGTAAATGAGCAGTTCTTC.

Many counts were recorded for this clone. This rearrangement joins TRBV5-4 to TRBJ2-2, with D unresolved. V dropped 1 base and J dropped 3 bases, with 13 bases sitting between them. CDR3 length: 16 amino acids. Germline V gives CDR1 SGHNT, CDR2 YYREEE (reference sequence). CDR3 region: CASSLRVASDTGELFF. The CDR3 region has the DNA TGTGCCAGCAGCTTGCGGGTAGCCTCCGACACCGGGGAGCTGTTTTTT.

The rearrangement joins TRBV19 to TRBJ1-2; TRBD1 might be the D (6 bases). Germline V gene sequence: CDR1 LNHDA, CDR2 SQIVND (reference sequence). Trimming removed 9 bases at V and 0 bases at J, with 20 bases between. The CDR3 spans 16 residues. The CDR3 bases are TGTGCCAGCACTACGCGGACAGTAGTTACTAACTATGGCTACACCTTC. Protein: CASTTRTVVTNYGYTF.

The rearrangement joins TRBV5-1 to TRBJ2-3; 9 nucleotides align to TRBD1. Trimming cost V 4 bases and J 3 bases; bases outside gene matches: 3. The CDR3 totals 14 residues. The germline CDR1 and CDR2 sequences are SGHRS and YFSETQ. The chain's CDR3 is CASSVGTGTDTQYF. CDR3 nucleotides: TGCGCCAGCAGCGTCGGGACAGGGACAGATACGCAGTATTTT.

This chain connects TRBV2 to TRBJ2-3, with TRBD2 identical over 9 bases. This CDR3 spans 14 amino acids. V was clipped by 6 bases and J by 2 bases; unmatched bases: 3. Germline-derived CDR1 and CDR2 are SNHLY and FYNNEI. As DNA, the CDR3 is TGTGCCAGCAGAGCGGGGGGCTACACAGATACGCAGTATTTT. Translating it yields CASRAGGYTDTQYF.

The chain joins TRBV3-1 (or the pseudogene TRBV3-2) to TRBJ2-7, with 9 bases matching TRBD1. The CDR3 covers 13 residues. V was clipped by 6 bases and J by 6 bases; unmatched bases: 6. Germline lookup yields CDR1 LGHDT and CDR2 YNNKEL (reference sequence). This CDR3 is CASRQGAAGEQYF. The CDR3 nucleotides read TGTGCCAGCAGACAGGGGGCCGCGGGCGAGCAGTACTTC.

The rearrangement uses TRBV2 and TRBJ2-2, with D possibly matching TRBD1 (6 bases). V was shortened by 5 bases and J by 2 bases, with 15 bases between the two germline ends. CDR1 and CDR2 (germline): SNHLY, FYNNEI. This CDR3 is built from 16 residues. The CDR3 here is CASSQQGTLNTGELFF. In DNA, the CDR3 is TGTGCCAGCAGTCAACAGGGTACACTAAACACCGGGGAGCTGTTTTTT.

The rearrangement links TRBV3-1 (or the pseudogene TRBV3-2) to TRBJ1-2; 9 nucleotides line up with TRBD1. The J segment lost 2 bases and the V segment lost 4 bases, leaving 2 bases of the junction unmatched. Germline values: CDR1 LGHDT, CDR2 YNNKEL (reference sequence). The CDR3 has 14 amino acids. The chain's CDR3 is CASSLGTGNYGYTF. In DNA form, the CDR3 reads TGTGCCAGCAGCCTAGGGACAGGGAACTATGGCTACACCTTC.

A single count supports this clone. The CDR3 sequence is CASSVGGSTYEQYF. CDR3 DNA: TGTGCCAGCAGCGTCGGCGGGAGTACCTACGAGCAGTACTTC. V usage is TRBV9 and J usage is TRBJ2-7; 7 nucleotides agree with TRBD2. J was trimmed by 2 bases and V by 2 bases; bases with no gene match: 4. Looked up from germline, CDR1 is SGDLS and CDR2 is YYNGEE. The CDR3 runs to 14 residues.

CDR3 sequence reads: CASRVAKNIQYF. The CDR3 nucleotides read TGTGCCAGTCGGGTAGCCAAAAACATTCAGTACTTC. The rearrangement joins TRBV6-6 to TRBJ2-4; D remains ambiguous. Deletions cut 9 bases from V and 0 bases from J, with 6 bases between. This CDR3 comprises 12 residues. Per the germline V gene, CDR1 is MNHNY and CDR2 is SVGAGI (reference sequence).

The chain joins TRBV10-3 to TRBJ2-5; 9 bases line up with TRBD1. Looked up from germline, CDR1 is ENHRY and CDR2 is SYGVKD. V lost 3 bases to trimming and J lost 3 bases; unmatched junction nucleotides: 8. The CDR3 has 16 residues. CDR3: CAISDPDRGIEETQYF. The CDR3 nucleotides are TGTGCCATCAGTGATCCAGACAGGGGGATTGAAGAGACCCAGTACTTC.

The rearrangement links TRBV5-1 to TRBJ2-3, with 11 bases lining up with TRBD2. The CDR3 runs 15 residues. The V gene end was trimmed by 3 bases and the J gene end by 5 bases; junction bases not matched to a gene: 5. Germline V lookup: CDR1 SGHRS, CDR2 YFSETQ. The CDR3 DNA is TGCGCCAGCAGCTACGGGACTAGCGGTAGAGATACGCAGTATTTT. This gives the protein CASSYGTSGRDTQYF.

The chain combines TRBV28 with TRBJ2-7, with 12 bases lining up with TRBD1. The V gene's germline CDR1 is MDHEN and CDR2 SYDVKM. The CDR3 length is 15 residues. V was clipped by 3 bases and J by 6 bases; unmatched bases: 6. CDR3 nucleotide sequence: TGTGCCAGCAGTTTGTCCGGGACAGGGGGCCCCGAGCAGTACTTC. It is translated as CASSLSGTGGPEQYF.

This sequence joins TRBV2 and TRBJ2-5; possible D gene TRBD2, 6 bases. CDR3 length: 15 amino acids. CDR1 is SNHLY and CDR2 is FYNNEI in the germline V gene. V gave up 4 bases and J gave up 1 base, with 13 bases separating them. The CDR3, as DNA: TGTGCCAGCAGTGTGGGAGGCGGAGGCCAAGAGACCCAGTACTTC. It is translated as CASSVGGGGQETQYF.

This rearrangement joins TRBV4-2 to TRBJ2-4; D might be TRBD2 (6 bases). V lost 0 bases to trimming and J lost 11 bases, with 23 bases between them. The CDR3 loop spans 17 amino acids. CDR1 and CDR2 from the germline V gene are LGHNA and YNFKEQ. Written as DNA, the CDR3 is TGTGCCAGCAGCCAAGACTGGGGCGGGGCAGCCAAAAATGTTCAGTACTTC. Its protein is CASSQDWGGAAKNVQYF.

Of note for this clone: The sample has other DNA sequences that encode this CDR3 too. The V call is TRBV3-1 (or the pseudogene TRBV3-2), the J call TRBJ2-5; 13 positions agree with TRBD2. After removal of 1 base from V and 4 bases from J, the junction contained 0 bases not matched to a gene. This CDR3 has 15 amino acids. CDR1 LGHDT and CDR2 YNNKEL come from the germline V gene (reference sequence). CDR3 sequence: CASSQGLAGGETQYF. The CDR3 DNA sequence: TGTGCCAGCAGCCAAGGACTAGCGGGAGGAGAGACCCAGTACTTC.

The rearrangement uses TRBV6-2 or TRBV6-3 and TRBJ2-5; a weak D match, TRBD2 (6 bases). V was cut by 4 bases and J by 5 bases, with 20 bases left in between. CDR3 length: 16 amino acids. Germline CDR1 reads MNHEY; CDR2 reads SVGEGT. CDR3 nucleotide sequence: TGTGCCAGCAGTTCGTTGACTGGGCGGGGAGAGGAGACCCAGTACTTC. It translates to CASSSLTGRGEETQYF.

This chain connects TRBV7-7 to TRBJ2-3; 9 bases match TRBD1. Germline CDR1 and CDR2: SSHAT and FNYEAQ (reference sequence). V lost 5 bases and J lost 0; bases outside the gene matches: 3. CDR3 length: 15 residues. Here the CDR3 reads CASSVGTGSTDTQYF. CDR3 DNA sequence: TGTGCCAGCAGCGTCGGGACAGGGAGCACAGATACGCAGTATTTT.

This rearrangement joins TRBV14 to TRBJ1-1; D may be TRBD1 (5 bases). Germline loops: CDR1 SGHDN, CDR2 FVKESK. V gave up 4 bases and J gave up 5 bases, with 11 bases separating them. The CDR3 covers 13 residues. The CDR3 reads CASSRGAGTEAFF. CDR3 in DNA: TGTGCCAGCAGCCGCGGGGCTGGGACTGAAGCTTTCTTT.

The genes are TRBV19 and TRBJ2-1, with a tentative D call TRBD2 (6 bases). Looked up from germline, CDR1 is LNHDA and CDR2 is SQIVND (reference sequence). The CDR3 length is 15 residues. Trimming stripped 1 base from V and 6 bases from J, with 13 bases between. In nucleotides, the CDR3 is TGTGCCAGTAGTATAGGTCGGGTAGCGGTCAATGAGCAGTTCTTC. This gives the protein CASSIGRVAVNEQFF.